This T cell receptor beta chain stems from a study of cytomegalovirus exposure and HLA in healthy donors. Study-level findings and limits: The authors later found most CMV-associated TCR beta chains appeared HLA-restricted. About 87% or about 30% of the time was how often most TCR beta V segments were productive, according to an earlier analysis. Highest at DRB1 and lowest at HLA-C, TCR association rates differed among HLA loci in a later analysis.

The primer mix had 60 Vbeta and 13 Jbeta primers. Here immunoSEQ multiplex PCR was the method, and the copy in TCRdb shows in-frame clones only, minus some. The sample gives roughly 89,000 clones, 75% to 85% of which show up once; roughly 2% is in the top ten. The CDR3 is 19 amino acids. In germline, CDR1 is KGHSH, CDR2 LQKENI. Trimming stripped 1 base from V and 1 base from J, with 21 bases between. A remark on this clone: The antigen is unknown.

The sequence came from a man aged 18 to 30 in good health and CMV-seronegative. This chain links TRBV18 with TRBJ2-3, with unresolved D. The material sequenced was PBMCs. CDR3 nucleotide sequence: TGTGCCAGCTCACCACTGGCCAGGCCTCCTTTAGAAGGCACAGATACGCAGTATTTT. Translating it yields CASSPLARPPLEGTDTQYF.